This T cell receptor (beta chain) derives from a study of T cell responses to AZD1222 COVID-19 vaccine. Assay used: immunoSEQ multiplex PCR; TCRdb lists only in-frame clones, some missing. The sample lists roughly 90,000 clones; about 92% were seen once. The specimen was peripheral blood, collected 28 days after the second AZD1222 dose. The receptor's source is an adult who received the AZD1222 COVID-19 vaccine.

This CDR3 reads CASSTVAGGSYNEQFF. In DNA, the CDR3 is TGTGCCAGCAGCACAGTAGCGGGGGGGTCCTACAATGAGCAGTTCTTC. The rearrangement links TRBV4-2 to TRBJ2-1; 11 bases agree with TRBD2. The V and J ends lost 5 bases and 1 base, in that order; junction bases with no gene match: 4. The germline V gene has CDR1 LGHNA and CDR2 YNFKEQ. The CDR3 runs 16 residues.